Below, one T cell receptor (beta chain) is given with its context. The sample belongs to a study of cytomegalovirus exposure and HLA in healthy donors. A multiplex PCR was run with 60 Vbeta primers and 13 Jbeta primers. The table came from immunoSEQ multiplex PCR; TCRdb's copy has only in-frame clones and leaves some out. Of some 75,000 clones listed, 60% to 85% were seen once; the top ten hold less than 6.5%. Germline values: CDR1 MNHNS, CDR2 SASEGT. The CDR3 length is 12 residues. The germline V and J ends were trimmed by 6 bases and 8 bases, with 13 bases remaining between them. This clonotype was sampled from a young man in good health and CMV-seropositive. The chain links TRBV6-1 to TRBJ1-1, with D maybe TRBD1 (5 bases). Source material: PBMCs. The CDR3 sequence: CASSLTDREAFF. CDR3 DNA: TGTGCCAGCAGCCTGACAGACCGAGAAGCTTTCTTT.